In its sample, the clone carrying this T cell receptor beta chain was seen many times. Its antigen is not identified. CDR1 is SGDLS, CDR2 YYNGEE, per germline. The V end lost 0 bases, the J end lost 7 bases, and 13 bases lay between the germline ends. The CDR3 is 14 amino acids. This related bone marrow graft donor gave peripheral blood on the day of marrow donation. This entry is derived from a study of T cells after posttransplantation cyclophosphamide. General observations from the study: Blood and skin or GI T cell repertoires showed limited TRB overlap. Recipient CMV seropositivity and CMV reactivation strongly tracked TRB clonality. Donor CD8+ memory clones often dominated recipient blood repertoires at later times.

Measured with immunoSEQ multiplex PCR; TCRdb has only the in-frame clones, and not every one. Recorded here are tens of thousands of clones, none singletons. Sequenced sample: PBMCs. The TCR comes from a man aged 25 to 40 in good health and a related stem cell transplant donor. The chain combines TRBV9 with TRBJ1-2; D perhaps matches TRBD1 (5 bases). The CDR3 loop reads CASSVGDRIIGYTF. CDR3 bases: TGTGCCAGCAGCGTAGGAGACAGAATAATTGGCTACACCTTC.